The T cell receptor (beta chain) under discussion was sequenced for a study of breast tumors, draining lymph nodes, adjacent tissues. Whole-study results and caveats: Tumors had less TCR diversity than lymph nodes, more than nontumor tissue. The lymph node origin of tumor T cells was framed as consistent with a hypothesis, not demonstrated. Tumor and nontumor repertoires were significantly more similar in luminal-like than in basal-like breast cancer. Most tumor T cells seemingly derive from lymph node, then expand in tumor.

TCRdb fed the multiplex PCR reads into MiXCR, producing one record per CDR3 protein. This table holds about 270,000 distinct CDR3 sequences, roughly 31% found once. The lymph nodes were axillary draining lymph nodes from breast cancer patients. Germline V gene sequence: CDR1 MNHEY, CDR2 SVGAGI. V was trimmed by 6 bases and J by 0 bases, leaving 12 bases between them. The CDR3 covers 14 residues. This clonotype was detected many times. The antigen is not known. The TCR comes from a female donor with breast cancer. Some clones in this sample may be carry-over from other donors' samples. The sequenced material came from axillary lymph node tissue. The chain carries TRBV6-5 and TRBJ2-7; D unresolved. CDR3 protein: CASRTTVTSYEQYF. CDR3 nucleotide sequence: TGTGCCAGCAGAACAACAGTGACCTCCTACGAGCAGTACTTC.